Below are 7 T cell receptor beta chains sequenced from a single sample in a study of cytomegalovirus exposure and HLA in healthy donors. Primers included in the PCR were 60 Vbeta and 13 Jbeta primers. Repertoires were generated with immunoSEQ multiplex PCR, while TCRdb's copy carries only in-frame clones and drops some. The table includes 95,000 to 120,000 clones, approximately 69% detected once. Sequencing was performed on PBMCs. Receptors originate from a woman aged 40 to 49 in good health and CMV-seropositive.

CDR3 coding DNA: TGTGCCACCAGCAGAACGGGGGGGGACGGGGAGCTGTTTTTT. Translating it yields CATSRTGGDGELFF. The chain is built from TRBV15 and TRBJ2-2, with 8 bases fitting TRBD2. V shed 2 bases, J shed 7 bases, and the junction held 3 bases outside the gene matches. The CDR3 loop spans 14 amino acids. Germline assignment: CDR1 LNHNV and CDR2 YYDKDF (reference sequence).

This clone came up once. The chain couples TRBV5-8 to TRBJ1-1; 12 bases align to TRBD1. The CDR3 consists of 16 residues. With 4 bases clipped from V and 11 bases from J, the junction kept 15 bases outside the gene matches. Germline-derived CDR1 and CDR2 are SGHTS and YDEGEE. CDR3 nucleotide sequence: TGTGCCAGCAGCGATCCGGGACAGGGGGCGTCCGGGCGGGCTTTCTTT. It codes for CASSDPGQGASGRAFF.

This rearrangement joins TRBV29-1 to TRBJ1-1; D unclear. Trimming left V 3 bases short and J 4 bases short, with 21 bases between. The CDR3 is made up of 16 amino acids. Germline V lookup: CDR1 SQVTM, CDR2 ANQGSEA. CDR3 coding DNA: TGCAGCGTTGATGACCCGGCGGTTCGCCGGGGCACTGAAGCTTTCTTT. The encoded protein is CSVDDPAVRRGTEAFF.

This clone was observed a single time. The chain is built from TRBV2 and TRBJ2-2; 8 nucleotides line up with TRBD2. The germline V gene has CDR1 SNHLY and CDR2 FYNNEI. J was trimmed by 3 bases and V by 7 bases; bases with no gene match: 7. CDR3 length: 15 residues. The CDR3 loop reads CASKIAGRDTGELFF. The CDR3 nucleotides read TGTGCCAGCAAAATAGCGGGGCGGGACACCGGGGAGCTGTTTTTT.

The chain is built from TRBV5-4 and TRBJ1-2; 8 bases map to TRBD1. The CDR3 runs to 13 residues. Trimming at V came to 3 bases and at J to 4 bases, leaving 2 bases not matched to a gene. Germline-derived CDR1 and CDR2 are SGHNT and YYREEE (reference sequence). CDR3 protein: CASSYDRGYGYTF. The CDR3 coding sequence is TGTGCCAGCAGCTACGACAGGGGCTATGGCTACACCTTC.

V and J are TRBV7-9 and TRBJ2-1; 14 bases are a match to TRBD2. The CDR3 contains 15 residues. Germline V gives CDR1 SEHNR, CDR2 FQNEAQ (reference sequence). V lost 5 bases and J lost 9; bases outside the gene matches: 6. The CDR3 DNA reads as TGTGCCAGCAGCAAAGGACTAGCGGGGGGCGGTGAGCAGTTCTTC. Encoded protein: CASSKGLAGGGEQFF.

The V call is TRBV4-2, the J call TRBJ2-3; D unresolved. The V and J ends lost 3 bases and 0 bases respectively, with 4 bases between them. CDR3 length equals 13 residues. Germline V CDR1 and CDR2: LGHNA, YNFKEQ. The CDR3 DNA reads as TGTGCCAGCAGCCAGGCTAGCACAGATACGCAGTATTTT. It translates to CASSQASTDTQYF.